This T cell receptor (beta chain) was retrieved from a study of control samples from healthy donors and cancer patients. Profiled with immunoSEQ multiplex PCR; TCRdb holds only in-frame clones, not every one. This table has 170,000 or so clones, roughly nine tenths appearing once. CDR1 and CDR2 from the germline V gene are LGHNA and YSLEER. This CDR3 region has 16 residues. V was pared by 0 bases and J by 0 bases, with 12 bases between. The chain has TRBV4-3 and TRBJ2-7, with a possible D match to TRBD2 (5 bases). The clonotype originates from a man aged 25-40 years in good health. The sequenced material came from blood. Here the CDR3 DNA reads TGCGCCAGCAGCCAAGAAAGGACTGGGAGCTCCTACGAGCAGTACTTC. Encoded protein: CASSQERTGSSYEQYF.